These 12 T cell receptor beta chains were sequenced from one sample in a study of blood T cell repertoires in COVID-19. Some clones are missing from TCRdb's copy, which holds only in-frame ones; the method was immunoSEQ multiplex PCR. Here the sample spans fewer than 400,000 clones, roughly 90% being singletons. Sequencing input: PBMCs or T cells enriched from blood (not recorded which). All receptors derive from a woman aged 25 to 39 who had recovered from COVID-19.

The V and J genes are TRBV28 and TRBJ2-7; D is perhaps TRBD1 (6 bases). The germline V and J ends were trimmed by 3 bases and 1 base, with 13 bases remaining between them. Germline lookup yields CDR1 MDHEN and CDR2 SYDVKM. The CDR3 length is 15 residues. The CDR3 region is CASSFPTDRSYEQYF. CDR3 bases: TGTGCCAGCAGTTTCCCAACGGACAGATCCTACGAGCAGTACTTC.

The chain has TRBV27 and TRBJ2-2; D gene unclear. With 3 bases removed from V and 6 bases from J, the gap between germline ends came to 8 bases. This CDR3 region has 13 residues. Germline values: CDR1 MNHEY, CDR2 SMNVEV (reference sequence). The CDR3 protein is CASSFTRSGELFF. CDR3 bases: TGTGCCAGCAGTTTCACGCGTTCCGGGGAGCTGTTTTTT.

V and J are TRBV27 and TRBJ2-5, with 7 bases fitting TRBD2. Trimming cost V 2 bases and J 5 bases; bases outside gene matches: 5. The CDR3 runs to 14 residues. CDR1 and CDR2 (germline): MNHEY, SMNVEV (reference sequence). In DNA, the CDR3 is TGTGCCAGCAGTTTAGCGGGAGTGCCGGAGACCCAGTACTTC. Protein: CASSLAGVPETQYF.

The chain uses TRBV7-8 and TRBJ1-2; unclear D gene. V shed 5 bases and J shed 0 bases, with 10 bases lying between them. CDR1 SGHVS and CDR2 FQNEAQ come from the germline V gene. The CDR3 has 14 amino acids. The CDR3 nucleotides read TGTGCCAGCAGCCAGCTCCTGGCTAACTATGGCTACACCTTC. Protein product: CASSQLLANYGYTF.

This chain joins TRBV2 and TRBJ2-3, with D perhaps matching TRBD2 (5 bases). The germline V gene encodes CDR1 SNHLY and CDR2 FYNNEI. The CDR3 contains 15 residues. V was clipped by 6 bases and J by 6 bases, with 19 bases between them. The CDR3 here is CASSPIREYVDTQYF. The CDR3 DNA is TGTGCCAGCAGCCCGATCCGGGAATACGTCGATACGCAGTATTTT. Full variable domain (missing parts from reference TRBV2 and TRBJ2-3): EPEVTQTPSHQVTQMGQEVILRCVPISNHLYFYWYRQILGQKVEFLVSFYNNEISEKSEIFDDQFSVERPDGSNFTLKIRSTKLEDSAMYFCASSPIREYVDTQYFGPGTRLTVL.

There are a few counts of this clone. The chain is built from TRBV15 and TRBJ1-5, with a weak D call TRBD1 (6 bases). The germline V gene has CDR1 LNHNV and CDR2 YYDKDF (reference sequence). CDR3 size: 14 residues. The V end lost 3 bases, the J end lost 5 bases, and 11 bases lay between the germline ends. CDR3 coding DNA: TGTGCCACCAGCAGCTCCTCAGGGGATCAGCCCCAGCATTTT. Protein: CATSSSSGDQPQHF.

The chain links TRBV2 to TRBJ1-2; TRBD1 matches at 8 bases. The germline CDR1 and CDR2 sequences are SNHLY and FYNNEI. There are 14 residues in the CDR3. The V segment lost 7 bases and the J segment 8 bases; nucleotides outside the gene matches: 12. As DNA, the CDR3 is TGTGCCAGCATTCTGGACAGGGAAGGGCGCGGCTACACCTTC. Translating gives CASILDREGRGYTF.

V gene TRBV27 combines with J gene TRBJ1-5; D ambiguous. The CDR3 has 15 amino acids. Germline values: CDR1 MNHEY, CDR2 SMNVEV (reference sequence). The V gene lost 6 bases and the J gene lost 0 bases, with 12 bases spanning the gap. The DNA for the CDR3 is TGTGCCAGCAGCCCGAGGGCGCTTAGCAATCAGCCCCAGCATTTT. Its translation: CASSPRALSNQPQHF.

In this sample, this clone turned up once. This chain uses TRBV5-1 with TRBJ2-1, with D perhaps TRBD2 (5 bases). Germline CDR1 is SGHRS and CDR2 is YFSETQ. The CDR3 loop spans 16 amino acids. V lost 0 bases and J lost 0, with 10 bases in between. CDR3: CASSLGSGSSYNEQFF. CDR3 DNA sequence: TGCGCCAGCAGCTTGGGGTCGGGAAGCTCCTACAATGAGCAGTTCTTC.

On this clone: Additional DNA sequences in this sample encode the identical CDR3. V usage is TRBV2 and J usage is TRBJ2-2; maybe TRBD1 (6 bases). V was shortened by 6 bases and J by 1 base, with 9 bases between the two germline ends. The CDR3 is 14 residues long. Germline V gene lookup returns CDR1 SNHLY and CDR2 FYNNEI. The CDR3 bases are TGTGCCAGCAGCGAACAGGGGAACACCGGGGAGCTGTTTTTT. Translated, it gives CASSEQGNTGELFF.

The chain uses TRBV6-2 or TRBV6-3 and TRBJ1-4, with 9 bases fitting TRBD1. The CDR3 consists of 16 residues. Germline-derived CDR1 and CDR2 are MNHEY and SVGEGT. V lost 0 bases and J lost 10; bases outside the gene matches: 9. The CDR3 loop is CASSYSEDRGQGKLFF. For the CDR3, the DNA is TGTGCCAGCAGTTACTCGGAGGACAGGGGTCAAGGAAAACTGTTTTTT.

Comments on this clone: At one end, the junction sequence differs from germline, possibly due to a read error. The chain combines TRBV7-9 with TRBJ2-2; no clear D gene. The CDR3 totals 13 residues. CDR1 is SEHNR, CDR2 FQNEAQ, per germline (reference sequence). Written as DNA, the CDR3 is TGTGCCAGCACGCCCCAGAACGCCGGGGAGCTGTTTTTT. Its protein product is CASTPQNAGELFF.